The 27 T cell receptor beta chains in this list originate from one sample, sequenced in a study of cytomegalovirus exposure and HLA in healthy donors. 13 Jbeta primers and 60 Vbeta primers were used for the PCR. Sequencing was performed with immunoSEQ multiplex PCR; in TCRdb, only in-frame clones are kept and a portion is missing. The sample has roughly 58,000 clones. Source material: PBMCs. The receptors come from a woman aged 50 to 60 in good health and CMV-seropositive.

The V and J genes are TRBV18 and TRBJ2-1; 8 nucleotides match TRBD2. Unmatched junction bases numbered 7, after V lost 3 bases and J lost 0 bases. In germline, CDR1 is KGHSH, CDR2 LQKENI. This CDR3 comprises 17 residues. CDR3 DNA: TGTGCCAGCTCACCCCTAGCGGGTGGGAGCTCCTACAATGAGCAGTTCTTC. It specifies CASSPLAGGSSYNEQFF.

The chain has TRBV2 and TRBJ1-3, with 7 bases that match TRBD1. Germline trimming cut 8 bases from V and 1 base from J; bases unmatched to any gene: 5. CDR1 and CDR2 (germline): SNHLY, FYNNEI. CDR3 length equals 14 residues. The CDR3 region is CASVQGRSGNTIYF. The CDR3, as DNA: TGTGCCAGCGTACAGGGGAGGTCTGGAAACACCATATATTTT. Together with reference TRBV2 and TRBJ1-3, the CDR3 gives the full variable domain: EPEVTQTPSHQVTQMGQEVILRCVPISNHLYFYWYRQILGQKVEFLVSFYNNEISEKSEIFDDQFSVERPDGSNFTLKIRSTKLEDSAMYFCASVQGRSGNTIYFGEGSWLTVV.

V and J are TRBV18 and TRBJ1-5, with 9 nucleotides matching TRBD1. The V gene end was trimmed by 3 bases and the J gene end by 4 bases; junction bases not matched to a gene: 4. The CDR3 is made up of 15 amino acids. CDR1 is KGHSH, CDR2 LQKENI, per germline. The CDR3 here is CASSPATGGNQPQHF. For the CDR3, the DNA is TGTGCCAGCTCACCGGCGACAGGGGGTAATCAGCCCCAGCATTTT.

V usage is TRBV11-2 and J usage is TRBJ2-1; 13 positions match TRBD2. In germline, CDR1 is SGHAT, CDR2 FQNNGV. Trimming took 6 bases from V and 7 from J; bases not matched to a gene: 6. This CDR3 is 15 amino acids long. The CDR3 nucleotides are TGTGCCAGCAGTTTTACTAGCGGGGGGGGTAATGAGCAGTTCTTC. Encoded protein: CASSFTSGGGNEQFF.

The CDR3, as DNA: TGTGCCAGTCTGACAGGGACCGGGGAGCTGTTTTTT. It specifies CASLTGTGELFF. The J gene is TRBJ2-2, the V gene TRBV2, with TRBD1 matching over 7 bases. The CDR3 is 12 residues long. The V segment lost 9 bases and the J segment 5 bases; nucleotides outside the gene matches: 3. The germline CDR1 and CDR2 sequences are SNHLY and FYNNEI.

CDR3 sequence reads: CASTRTENQPQHF. Written as DNA, the CDR3 is TGCGCCAGCACCCGGACAGAAAATCAGCCCCAGCATTTT. J is TRBJ1-5 and V is TRBV10-2; TRBD1 is a possible D gene (6 bases). Germline assignment: CDR1 WSHSY and CDR2 SAAADI. Trimming took off 7 bases at V and 4 bases at J, with 11 bases between the two ends. This CDR3 contains 13 residues.

The chain has TRBV7-3 and TRBJ2-1, with D unresolved. Trimming pared 4 bases from V and 0 bases from J, leaving 7 bases between. The CDR3 is 14 amino acids. CDR1 and CDR2 from the germline V gene are SGHTA and FQGTGA. CDR3: CASSSQSSYNEQFF. CDR3 bases: TGTGCCAGCAGCTCCCAGTCCTCCTACAATGAGCAGTTCTTC.

The gene calls are TRBV18 and TRBJ2-7, with 7 bases fitting TRBD2. Germline loops: CDR1 KGHSH, CDR2 LQKENI. V dropped 3 bases and J dropped 3; count of bases not matched to a gene: 8. The CDR3 extends over 15 amino acids. The CDR3 sequence is CASSPPSGPGYEQYF. CDR3 sequence (DNA): TGTGCCAGCTCACCGCCTAGCGGCCCGGGCTACGAGCAGTACTTC.

This chain uses TRBV19 with TRBJ2-4, with 8 bases aligning to TRBD2. CDR1 LNHDA and CDR2 SQIVND come from the germline V gene (reference sequence). The length of the CDR3 is 14 residues. Trimming removed 3 bases from V and 7 bases from J; junction bases left unmatched: 5. The CDR3 DNA reads TGTGCCAGTAGTATTCCCGGGAGGGAGAACATTCAGTACTTC. As protein: CASSIPGRENIQYF.

The rearrangement uses TRBV1 and TRBJ1-6; TRBD1 is the table's D call and was not checked against the DNA. TRBV1 is deemed a pseudogene. This CDR3 is built from 21 residues. The CDR3 protein is CTSSQDRRSRPSSSYNSPLHF. DNA of the CDR3: TGCACCAGCAGCCAAGATCGACGTTCCAGGCCCTCGAGCTCCTATAATTCACCCCTCCACTTT.

The V gene is TRBV25-1, the J gene TRBJ1-1, with 12 bases fitting TRBD1. V shed 9 bases, J shed 8 bases, and the junction held 7 bases outside the gene matches. CDR3 size: 13 residues. From germline, CDR1 is MGHDK and CDR2 SYGVNS. The CDR3 nucleotides read TGTGCCAGTCGGGACAGGGGGCTAGGGGAAGCTTTCTTT. This encodes CASRDRGLGEAFF.

The chain recombines TRBV6-1 with TRBJ2-7; no definite D call. Trimming shortened V by 6 bases and J by 0 bases, and 15 bases separated the two germline ends. CDR3 length: 15 amino acids. Germline CDR1 and CDR2: MNHNS and SASEGT. The CDR3 region is CASRNTGRSSYEQYF. The CDR3 DNA sequence: TGTGCCAGCAGAAACACTGGAAGGAGCTCCTACGAGCAGTACTTC.

The J gene is TRBJ2-1, the V gene TRBV7-6, with 8 nucleotides matching TRBD2. The J segment lost 9 bases and the V segment lost 5 bases, leaving 3 bases of the junction unmatched. Germline-derived CDR1 and CDR2 are SGHVS and FNYEAQ. This CDR3 region has 12 residues. The DNA for the CDR3 is TGTGCCAGCAGCGCGGGGGGCATTGAGCAGTTCTTC. It specifies CASSAGGIEQFF.

This chain links TRBV21-1 with TRBJ2-7; the table gives TRBD2 as D, unverified against the DNA. TRBV21-1 is labeled a pseudogene. The CDR3 spans 17 residues. CDR3 in DNA: TGTGCCAGCAGGGACGTCCTACTGAGGGCCCTCGGCTACGAGCAGTACTTC. Residues: CASRDVLLRALGYEQYF.

The chain recombines TRBV30 with TRBJ1-1; a possible D gene is TRBD1 (5 bases). CDR3 length equals 14 residues. Germline lookup yields CDR1 GTSNPN and CDR2 SVGIG (reference sequence). Trimming left V 4 bases short and J 5 bases short, with 17 bases between. CDR3 DNA: TGTGCCTGGAACCCCCGGGGGTCGTCGACTGAAGCTTTCTTT. It codes for CAWNPRGSSTEAFF.

This chain joins TRBV18 and TRBJ2-7, with a tentative D call TRBD2 (5 bases). Germline assignment: CDR1 KGHSH and CDR2 LQKENI. Trimming pared 5 bases from V and 0 bases from J, leaving 11 bases between. The CDR3 is made up of 14 amino acids. The CDR3 protein is CASSSSGSSYEQYF. In DNA, the CDR3 is TGTGCCAGCTCATCCTCGGGGAGCTCCTACGAGCAGTACTTC.

V and J are TRBV19 and TRBJ1-2, with D maybe TRBD1 (5 bases). The CDR3 has 14 amino acids. The V gene's germline CDR1 is LNHDA and CDR2 SQIVND (reference sequence). Trimming pared 6 bases from V and 3 bases from J, leaving 14 bases between. The CDR3 here is CASSDRTGDYGYTF. CDR3 coding DNA: TGTGCCAGTAGCGACAGAACTGGGGACTATGGCTACACCTTC.

The V and J genes are TRBV30 and TRBJ1-4; D might be TRBD1 (5 bases). This CDR3 has 15 residues. V lost 3 bases, J lost 3 bases, and 14 bases lay in between. CDR1 is GTSNPN, CDR2 SVGIG, per germline (reference sequence). CDR3 nucleotide sequence: TGTGCCTGGAGCAGGGTCAGTTGGGCTAATGAAAAACTGTTTTTT. The encoded protein is CAWSRVSWANEKLFF.

The V gene is TRBV30, the J gene TRBJ2-4; D perhaps matches TRBD1 (6 bases). Germline CDR1 is GTSNPN and CDR2 is SVGIG (reference sequence). This CDR3 is built from 13 residues. V was pared by 1 base and J by 10 bases, with 14 bases between. In DNA form, the CDR3 reads TGTGCCTGGAGTGCGGACAGTAGGAGAATTCAGTACTTC. Protein: CAWSADSRRIQYF.

J is TRBJ2-5 and V is TRBV5-1, with 11 bases matching TRBD2. The V segment lost 3 bases and the J segment 4 bases; nucleotides outside the gene matches: 8. The CDR3 spans 16 residues. CDR1 is SGHRS, CDR2 YFSETQ, per germline. The CDR3 spells CASSSSLAGGRETQYF. CDR3 nucleotides: TGCGCCAGCAGCTCATCCTTAGCGGGGGGGCGAGAGACCCAGTACTTC.

The V call is TRBV5-8, the J call TRBJ2-5, with D maybe TRBD1 (6 bases). Trimming pared 0 bases from V and 5 bases from J, leaving 20 bases between. CDR3 length: 17 residues. Germline V gives CDR1 SGHTS, CDR2 YDEGEE. CDR3 nucleotides: TGTGCCAGCAGCTTGGGAGACAGGATGCTAAAAGCGGAGACCCAGTACTTC. Amino acid sequence: CASSLGDRMLKAETQYF.

The chain carries TRBV4-1 and TRBJ2-7; D not certain. The CDR3 runs 14 residues. Trimming left V 0 bases short and J 3 bases short, with 9 bases between. CDR1 is MGHRA, CDR2 YSYEKL, per germline. Here the CDR3 DNA reads TGCGCCAGCAGCCAAGAGTCCATTCACTACGAGCAGTACTTC. Translated, it gives CASSQESIHYEQYF.

The rearrangement joins TRBV30 to TRBJ2-1; perhaps TRBD2 as D (5 bases). Germline CDR1 is GTSNPN and CDR2 is SVGIG (reference sequence). Trimming took off 1 base at V and 0 bases at J, with 10 bases between the two ends. The CDR3 is made up of 15 amino acids. This CDR3 is CAWSGEAASYNEQFF. CDR3 nucleotides: TGTGCCTGGAGTGGAGAAGCGGCCTCCTACAATGAGCAGTTCTTC.

The chain employs TRBV23-1 and TRBJ2-7, with 8 bases identical to TRBD2. TRBV23-1 is an open reading frame, and its role is uncertain. V lost 0 bases to trimming and J lost 3 bases; unmatched junction nucleotides: 22. The CDR3 length is 21 residues. The chain's CDR3 is CASSQSMGRGGHTKINYEQYF. The CDR3 bases are TGCGCCAGCAGTCAATCGATGGGTCGCGGGGGGCACACAAAGATAAACTACGAGCAGTACTTC.

The chain couples TRBV18 to TRBJ1-2, with 7 bases lining up with TRBD1. This CDR3 region has 14 residues. After removal of 4 bases from V and 2 bases from J, the junction contained 4 bases not matched to a gene. Looked up from germline, CDR1 is KGHSH and CDR2 is LQKENI. As DNA, the CDR3 is TGTGCCAGCTCACATACGGGACAGAACTATGGCTACACCTTC. It translates to CASSHTGQNYGYTF.

V and J are TRBV19 and TRBJ2-1, with 12 bases fitting TRBD2. The CDR3 sequence is 16 residues long. The trim removed 5 bases at V and 9 bases at J, leaving 11 bases unmatched. The germline V gene encodes CDR1 LNHDA and CDR2 SQIVND (reference sequence). Here the CDR3 DNA reads TGTGCCAGTAGTGTTGGGTCTAGCGGGAGGGGCGCTGAGCAGTTCTTC. The encoded protein is CASSVGSSGRGAEQFF.

The chain is built from TRBV30 and TRBJ2-4, with 9 nucleotides matching TRBD2. There are 17 residues in the CDR3. Germline CDR1 GTSNPN, CDR2 SVGIG (reference sequence). Trimming cost V 2 bases and J 4 bases; bases outside gene matches: 12. The CDR3, as DNA: TGTGCCTGGAGTACCTTAGTGACTAGCGGACCGAAAAACATTCAGTACTTC. Encoded protein: CAWSTLVTSGPKNIQYF. Together with reference TRBV30 and TRBJ2-4, the CDR3 gives the full variable domain: SQTIHQWPATLVQPVGSPLSLECTVEGTSNPNLYWYRQAAGRGLQLLFYSVGIGQISSEVPQNLSASRPQDRQFILSSKKLLLSDSGFYLCAWSTLVTSGPKNIQYFGAGTRLSVL.